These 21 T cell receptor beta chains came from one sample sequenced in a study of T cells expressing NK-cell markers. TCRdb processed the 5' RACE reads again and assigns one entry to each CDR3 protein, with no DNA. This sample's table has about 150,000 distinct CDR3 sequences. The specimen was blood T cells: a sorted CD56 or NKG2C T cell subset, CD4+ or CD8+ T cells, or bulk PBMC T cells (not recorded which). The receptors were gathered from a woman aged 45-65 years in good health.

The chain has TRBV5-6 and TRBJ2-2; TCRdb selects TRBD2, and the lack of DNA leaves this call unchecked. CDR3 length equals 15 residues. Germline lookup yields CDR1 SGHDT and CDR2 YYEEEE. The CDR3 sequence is CASSLAAGPSGELFF.

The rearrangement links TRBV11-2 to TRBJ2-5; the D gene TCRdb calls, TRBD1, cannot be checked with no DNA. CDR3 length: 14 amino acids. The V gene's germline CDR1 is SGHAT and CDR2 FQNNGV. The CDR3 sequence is CASSPPRGEETQYF. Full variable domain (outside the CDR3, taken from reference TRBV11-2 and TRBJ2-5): EAGVAQSPRYKIIEKRQSVAFWCNPISGHATLYWYQQILGQGPKLLIQFQNNGVVDDSQLPKDRFSAERLKGVDSTLKIQPAKLEDSAVYLCASSPPRGEETQYFGPGTRLLVL.

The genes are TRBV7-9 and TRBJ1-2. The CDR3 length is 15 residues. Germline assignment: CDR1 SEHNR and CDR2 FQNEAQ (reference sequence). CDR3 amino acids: CASTTLRQTLYGYTF.

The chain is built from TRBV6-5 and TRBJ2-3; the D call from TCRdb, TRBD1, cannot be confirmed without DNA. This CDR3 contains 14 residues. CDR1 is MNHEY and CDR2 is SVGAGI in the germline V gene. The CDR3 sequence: CASSYSAGTDTQYF.

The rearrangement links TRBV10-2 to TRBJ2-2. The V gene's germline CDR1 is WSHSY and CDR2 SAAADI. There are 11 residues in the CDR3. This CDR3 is CASLWNGELFF.

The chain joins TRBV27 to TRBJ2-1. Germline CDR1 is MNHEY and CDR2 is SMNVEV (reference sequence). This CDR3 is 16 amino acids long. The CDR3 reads CASSPKTPDAYNEQFF.

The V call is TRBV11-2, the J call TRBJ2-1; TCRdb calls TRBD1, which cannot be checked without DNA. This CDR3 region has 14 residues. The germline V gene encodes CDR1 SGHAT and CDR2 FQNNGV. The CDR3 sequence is CATTLAGQYNEQFF.

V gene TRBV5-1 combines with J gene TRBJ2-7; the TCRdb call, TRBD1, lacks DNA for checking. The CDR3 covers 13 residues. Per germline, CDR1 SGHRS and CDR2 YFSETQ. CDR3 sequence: CASSWTGAYEQYF.

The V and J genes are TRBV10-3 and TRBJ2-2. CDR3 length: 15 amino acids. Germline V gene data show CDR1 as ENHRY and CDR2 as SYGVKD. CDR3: CAASSGGANTGELFF.

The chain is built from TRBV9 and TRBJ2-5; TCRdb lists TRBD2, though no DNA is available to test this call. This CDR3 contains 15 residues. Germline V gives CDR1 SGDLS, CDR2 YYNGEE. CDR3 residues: CASSGAGGIWETQYF.

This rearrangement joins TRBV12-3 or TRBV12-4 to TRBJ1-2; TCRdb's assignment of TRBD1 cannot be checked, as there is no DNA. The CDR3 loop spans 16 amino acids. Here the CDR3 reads CASKPGDRFANYGYTF.

This CDR3 reads CASSYDPSGRDTQYF. The chain employs TRBV11-2 and TRBJ2-3; as DNA is missing, the TRBD2 call by TCRdb cannot be tested. Germline V gene sequence: CDR1 SGHAT, CDR2 FQNNGV. The CDR3 totals 15 residues.

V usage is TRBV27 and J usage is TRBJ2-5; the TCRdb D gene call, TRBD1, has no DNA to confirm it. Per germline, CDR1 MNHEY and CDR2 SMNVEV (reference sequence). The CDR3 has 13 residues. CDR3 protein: CASSVTWEETQYF.

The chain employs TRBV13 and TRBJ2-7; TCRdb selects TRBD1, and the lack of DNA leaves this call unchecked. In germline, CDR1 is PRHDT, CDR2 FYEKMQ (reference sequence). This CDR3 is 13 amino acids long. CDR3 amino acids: CASSLAGDYEQYF. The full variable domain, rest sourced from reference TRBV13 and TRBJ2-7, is AAGVIQSPRHLIKEKRETATLKCYPIPRHDTVYWYQQGPGQDPQFLISFYEKMQSDKGSIPDRFSAQQFSDYHSELNMSSLELGDSALYFCASSLAGDYEQYFGPGTRLTVT.

Here the CDR3 reads CAISGGLSSYNEQFF. V and J are TRBV10-3 and TRBJ2-1; TCRdb names TRBD2, which stays unverified in the absence of DNA. Germline CDR1 ENHRY, CDR2 SYGVKD. This CDR3 region has 15 residues.

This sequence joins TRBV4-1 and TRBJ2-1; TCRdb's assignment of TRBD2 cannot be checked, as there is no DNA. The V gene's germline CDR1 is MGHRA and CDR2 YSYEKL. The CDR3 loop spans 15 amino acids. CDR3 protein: CASSQEAGVGDEQFF.

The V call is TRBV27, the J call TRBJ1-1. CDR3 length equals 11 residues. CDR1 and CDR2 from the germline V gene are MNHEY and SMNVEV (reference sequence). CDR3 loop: CATWGVRGAFF.

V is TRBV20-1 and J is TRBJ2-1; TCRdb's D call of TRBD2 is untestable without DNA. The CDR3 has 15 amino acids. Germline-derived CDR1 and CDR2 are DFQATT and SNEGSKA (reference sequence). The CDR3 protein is CSARGGLAGTNEQFF.

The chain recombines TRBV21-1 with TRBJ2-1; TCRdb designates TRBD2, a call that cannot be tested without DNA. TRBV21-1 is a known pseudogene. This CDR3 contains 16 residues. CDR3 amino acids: CASSKVPAGDIYEQFF.

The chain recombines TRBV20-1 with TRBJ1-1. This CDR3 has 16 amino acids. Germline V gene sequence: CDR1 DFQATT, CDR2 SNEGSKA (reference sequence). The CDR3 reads CSARIGVLGKNTEAFF.

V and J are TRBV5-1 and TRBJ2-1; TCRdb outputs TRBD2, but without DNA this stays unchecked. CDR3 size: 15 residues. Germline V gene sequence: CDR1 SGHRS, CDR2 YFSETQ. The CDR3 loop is CASSLEREYDNEQFF.